The sequence of this T cell receptor (beta chain) was determined in a study of T cell repertoires in ileal Crohn's disease. Produced via immunoSEQ multiplex PCR; TCRdb's table is partial and in-frame only. The sample consists of more than 4,000 clones, 80% to 85% of them appearing once. Points on this clone: The antigen is not known.

Whole-study findings and limits: Active smokers at surgery had more clonal expansions than non-smokers.

The CDR3 extends over 15 amino acids. Germline trimming cut 6 bases from V and 4 bases from J; bases unmatched to any gene: 11. The V gene's germline CDR1 is MDHEN and CDR2 SYDVKM. J is TRBJ1-2 and V is TRBV28; 7 bases map to TRBD1. The material sequenced was ileal tissue. The receptor was derived from an adult with Crohn's disease. CDR3 sequence reads: CASRADSSGGYGYTF. The CDR3 nucleotides read TGTGCCAGCAGGGCCGATTCCTCAGGGGGCTATGGCTACACCTTC.